The 8 T cell receptor beta chains below all came from one sample that was sequenced in a study of OX40 agonist ivuxolimab in advanced cancers. TCRdb's table, derived via immunoSEQ multiplex PCR, lists solely in-frame clones and lacks some. The data contain approximately 50,000 clones, over 70% of them singletons. The source material was CD4+ or CD8+ T cells sorted from blood, sampled in a trial of the OX40 agonist ivuxolimab. These receptors came from an adult with an advanced solid tumor such as melanoma, head and neck, liver or kidney cancer.

The chain combines TRBV7-3 with TRBJ2-1, with no clear D. CDR1 and CDR2 (germline): SGHTA, FQGTGA. Trimming left V 5 bases short and J 0 bases short, with 14 bases between. This CDR3 is 16 amino acids long. DNA of the CDR3: TGTGCCAGCAGCGCCCAAGGTACGAGCTCCTACAATGAGCAGTTCTTC. Amino acid sequence: CASSAQGTSSYNEQFF. Full variable domain (remainder filled in from reference TRBV7-3 and TRBJ2-1): GAGVSQTPSNKVTEKGKYVELRCDPISGHTALYWYRQSLGQGPEFLIYFQGTGAADDSGLPNDRFFAVRPEGSVSTLKIQRTERGDSAVYLCASSAQGTSSYNEQFFGPGTRLTVL.

CDR3 sequence: CASSFLHGGYTF. Here the CDR3 DNA reads TGTGCCAGCAGTTTTCTTCATGGCGGCTACACCTTC. The chain couples TRBV27 to TRBJ1-2; D is unclear. V was clipped by 3 bases and J by 8 bases, with 10 bases between them. The germline CDR1 and CDR2 sequences are MNHEY and SMNVEV (reference sequence). This CDR3 comprises 12 residues.

J is TRBJ1-5 and V is TRBV4-3; unclear D gene. The CDR3 loop spans 14 amino acids. V lost 0 bases and J 5 bases, leaving 8 bases between the germline ends. The germline gives CDR1 LGHNA, CDR2 YSLEER. CDR3 sequence (DNA): TGCGCCAGCAGCCAAGAGCCACTACATCAGCCCCAGCATTTT. It codes for CASSQEPLHQPQHF.

In this sample, this clone turned up once. The chain employs TRBV5-8 and TRBJ1-5; D gene uncertain. Trimming removed 0 bases from V and 0 bases from J, with 7 bases in between. This CDR3 region has 15 residues. Germline-derived CDR1 and CDR2 are SGHTS and YDEGEE. CDR3 loop: CASSLEAYSNQPQHF. CDR3 DNA sequence: TGTGCCAGCAGCTTGGAGGCGTATAGCAATCAGCCCCAGCATTTT.

The chain recombines TRBV6-5 with TRBJ1-1; the match to TRBD1 covers 12 bases. CDR1 and CDR2 from the germline V gene are MNHEY and SVGAGI. V gave up 6 bases and J gave up 3 bases; unmatched junction bases: 5. The CDR3 loop spans 15 amino acids. Here the CDR3 DNA reads TGTGCCAGCAGGGGACAGGGGGCGGGGGACACTGAAGCTTTCTTT. Translated, it gives CASRGQGAGDTEAFF.

This clone has more than one count but fewer than ten. This chain uses TRBV30 with TRBJ2-5; 11 nucleotides match TRBD2. Germline assignment: CDR1 GTSNPN and CDR2 SVGIG (reference sequence). CDR3 size: 14 residues. Trimming at V came to 1 base and at J to 4 bases, leaving 2 bases not matched to a gene. This chain's CDR3 is CAWSGLAGGETQYF. The CDR3, as DNA: TGTGCCTGGAGTGGTCTAGCGGGGGGAGAGACCCAGTACTTC.

The chain links TRBV28 to TRBJ1-1; possible D gene TRBD1, 6 bases. Germline V CDR1 and CDR2: MDHEN, SYDVKM. This CDR3 comprises 12 residues. The V end was cut by 6 bases, the J end by 6 bases, with 11 bases between. This chain's CDR3 is CASRLGGSEAFF. The CDR3 nucleotides are TGTGCCAGCAGGCTCGGGGGCTCTGAAGCTTTCTTT.

This chain uses TRBV4-1 with TRBJ1-2, with TRBD1 matching over 9 bases. Germline values: CDR1 MGHRA, CDR2 YSYEKL. The ends lost 4 bases at V and 8 bases at J; junction bases unmatched: 11. This CDR3 contains 15 residues. The CDR3 bases are TGCGCCAGCAGCCCCGGGACAGGGTATAGAGAAGGCTACACCTTC. Translated, it gives CASSPGTGYREGYTF.